This T cell receptor beta chain was retrieved from a study of cytomegalovirus exposure and HLA in healthy donors. V was shortened by 2 bases and J by 0 bases, with 5 bases between the two germline ends. The CDR3 is 14 residues long. The germline V gene has CDR1 SGHTA and CDR2 FQGTGA. Researchers ran the PCR with 60 Vbeta and 13 Jbeta primers. Produced via immunoSEQ multiplex PCR; TCRdb's table is partial and in-frame only. The sample has 150,000 to 200,000 clones, around 74% seen once. The genes are TRBV7-3 and TRBJ2-1, with no clear D. This clonotype was obtained from a female donor in good health and CMV-seronegative. Source material: PBMCs. CDR3 sequence: CASSLLDSYNEQFF. The CDR3 DNA follows: TGTGCCAGCAGCTTACTAGACTCCTACAATGAGCAGTTCTTC.